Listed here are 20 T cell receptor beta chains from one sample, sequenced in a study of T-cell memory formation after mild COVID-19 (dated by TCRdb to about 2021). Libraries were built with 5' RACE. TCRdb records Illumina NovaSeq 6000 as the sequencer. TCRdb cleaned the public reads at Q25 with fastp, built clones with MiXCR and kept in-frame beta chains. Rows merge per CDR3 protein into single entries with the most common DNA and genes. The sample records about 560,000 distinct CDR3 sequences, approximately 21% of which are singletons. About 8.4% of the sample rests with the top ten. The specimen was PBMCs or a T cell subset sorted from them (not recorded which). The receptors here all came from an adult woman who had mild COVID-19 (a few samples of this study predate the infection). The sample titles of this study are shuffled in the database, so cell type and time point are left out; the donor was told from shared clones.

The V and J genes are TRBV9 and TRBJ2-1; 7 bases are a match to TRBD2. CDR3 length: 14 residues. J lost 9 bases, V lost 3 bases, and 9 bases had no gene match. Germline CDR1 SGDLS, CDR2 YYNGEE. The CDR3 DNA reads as TGTGCCAGCAGCGAGGCTAACACGGGAGGTGAGCAGTTCTTC. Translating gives CASSEANTGGEQFF.

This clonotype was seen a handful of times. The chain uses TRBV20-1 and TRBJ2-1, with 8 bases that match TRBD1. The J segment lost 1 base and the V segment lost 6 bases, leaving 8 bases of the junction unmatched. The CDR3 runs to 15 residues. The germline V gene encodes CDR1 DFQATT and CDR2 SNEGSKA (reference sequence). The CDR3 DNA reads TGCAGTGCCTCGCCAACAGGGGGATCCTACAATGAGCAGTTCTTC. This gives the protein CSASPTGGSYNEQFF.

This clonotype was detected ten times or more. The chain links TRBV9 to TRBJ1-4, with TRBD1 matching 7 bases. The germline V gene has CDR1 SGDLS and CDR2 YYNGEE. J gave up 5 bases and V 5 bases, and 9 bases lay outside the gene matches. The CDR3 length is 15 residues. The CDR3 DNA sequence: TGTGCCAGCAGTCCTACCGGGACAGCGAATGAAAAACTGTTTTTT. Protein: CASSPTGTANEKLFF.

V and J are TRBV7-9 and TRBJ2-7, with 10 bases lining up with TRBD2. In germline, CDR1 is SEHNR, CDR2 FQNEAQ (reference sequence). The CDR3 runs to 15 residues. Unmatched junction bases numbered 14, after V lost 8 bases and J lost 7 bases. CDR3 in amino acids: CASGASGGPRVEQYF. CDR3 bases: TGTGCCAGCGGTGCTAGCGGGGGACCGCGGGTAGAGCAGTACTTC.

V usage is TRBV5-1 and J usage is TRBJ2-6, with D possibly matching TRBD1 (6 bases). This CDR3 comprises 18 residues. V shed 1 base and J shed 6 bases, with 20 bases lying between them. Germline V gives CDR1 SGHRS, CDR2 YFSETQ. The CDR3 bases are TGCGCCAGCAGCTTGTATATGACAGGCGCTCTGGTGGCCAACGTCCTGACTTTC. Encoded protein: CASSLYMTGALVANVLTF.

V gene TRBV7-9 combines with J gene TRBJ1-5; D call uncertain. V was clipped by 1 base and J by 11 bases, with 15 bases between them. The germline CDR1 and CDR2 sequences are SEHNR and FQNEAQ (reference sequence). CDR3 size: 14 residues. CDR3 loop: CASSLGGTDSAQHF. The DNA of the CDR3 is TGTGCCAGCAGCTTAGGAGGAACGGACTCAGCCCAGCATTTT.

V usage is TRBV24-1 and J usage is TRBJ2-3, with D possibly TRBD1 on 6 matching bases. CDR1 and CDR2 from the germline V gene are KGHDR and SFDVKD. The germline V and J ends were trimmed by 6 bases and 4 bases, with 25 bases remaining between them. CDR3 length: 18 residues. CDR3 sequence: CATSKAGKTGKDADTQYF. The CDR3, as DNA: TGTGCCACCAGTAAGGCCGGGAAGACAGGCAAGGACGCAGATACGCAGTATTTT.

CDR3 DNA sequence: TGTGCTAGTGGTCCGGGGGGGAACTATGGCTACACCTTC. It is translated as CASGPGGNYGYTF. This chain links TRBV12-5 with TRBJ1-2; perhaps TRBD1 as D (5 bases). Germline V lookup: CDR1 LGHNT, CDR2 FRNRAP. This CDR3 is 13 amino acids long. Trimming shortened V by 5 bases and J by 2 bases, and 9 bases separated the two germline ends.

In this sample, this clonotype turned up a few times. Written as DNA, the CDR3 is TGTGCCAGCAGCTTGAGGGCAGGGGGAAATCAGCCCCAGCATTTT. It encodes CASSLRAGGNQPQHF. The rearrangement links TRBV5-6 to TRBJ1-5; 7 bases fit TRBD1. Per germline, CDR1 SGHDT and CDR2 YYEEEE. The junction had 5 bases not matched to a gene; V was cut back by 1 base and J by 4 bases. This CDR3 comprises 15 residues.

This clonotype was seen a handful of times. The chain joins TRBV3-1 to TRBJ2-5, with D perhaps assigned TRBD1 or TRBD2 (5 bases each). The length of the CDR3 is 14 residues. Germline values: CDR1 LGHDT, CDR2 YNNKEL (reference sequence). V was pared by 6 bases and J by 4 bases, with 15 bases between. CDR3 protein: CASSLTGAGETQYF. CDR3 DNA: TGTGCCAGCAGTCTTACCGGGGCCGGAGAGACCCAGTACTTC.

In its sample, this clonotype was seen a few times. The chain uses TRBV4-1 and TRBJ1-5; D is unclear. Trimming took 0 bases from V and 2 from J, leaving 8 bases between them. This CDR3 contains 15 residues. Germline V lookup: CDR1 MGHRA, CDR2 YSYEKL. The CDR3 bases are TGCGCCAGCAGCCAAGATGGGCAGGGCAATCAGCCCCAGCATTTT. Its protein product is CASSQDGQGNQPQHF.

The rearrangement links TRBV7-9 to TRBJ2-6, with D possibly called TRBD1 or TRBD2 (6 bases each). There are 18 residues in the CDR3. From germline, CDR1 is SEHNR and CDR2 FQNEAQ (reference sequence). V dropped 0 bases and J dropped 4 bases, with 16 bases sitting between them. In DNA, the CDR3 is TGTGCCAGCAGCTTAGCGCGGGACACGGCTGGGGGGGCCAACGTCCTGACTTTC. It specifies CASSLARDTAGGANVLTF.

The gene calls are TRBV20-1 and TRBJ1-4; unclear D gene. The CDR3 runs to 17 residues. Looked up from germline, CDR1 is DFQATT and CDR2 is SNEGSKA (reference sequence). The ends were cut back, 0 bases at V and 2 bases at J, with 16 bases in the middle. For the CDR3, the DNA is TGCAGTGCTAGAGATGGGCCAGTTCCTTTGACTAATGAAAAACTGTTTTTT. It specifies CSARDGPVPLTNEKLFF.

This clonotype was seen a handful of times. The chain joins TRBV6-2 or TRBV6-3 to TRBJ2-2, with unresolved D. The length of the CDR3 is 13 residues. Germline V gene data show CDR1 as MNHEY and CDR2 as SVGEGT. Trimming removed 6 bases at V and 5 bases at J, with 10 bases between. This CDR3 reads CASRRSNTGELFF. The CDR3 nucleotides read TGTGCCAGCAGACGGAGCAATACCGGGGAGCTGTTTTTT.

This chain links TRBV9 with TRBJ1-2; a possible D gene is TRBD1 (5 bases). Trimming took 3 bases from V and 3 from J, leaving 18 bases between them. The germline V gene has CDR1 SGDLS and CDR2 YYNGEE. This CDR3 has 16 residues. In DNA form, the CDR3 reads TGTGCCAGCAGCGGATGGGGGATCCTGCAGGACTATGGCTACACCTTC. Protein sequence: CASSGWGILQDYGYTF.

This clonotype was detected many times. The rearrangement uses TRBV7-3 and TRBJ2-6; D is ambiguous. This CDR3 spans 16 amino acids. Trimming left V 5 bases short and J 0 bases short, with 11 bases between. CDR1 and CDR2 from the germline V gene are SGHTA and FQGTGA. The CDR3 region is CASSPSLGSGANVLTF. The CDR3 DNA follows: TGTGCCAGCAGCCCGAGTCTCGGCTCTGGGGCCAACGTCCTGACTTTC.

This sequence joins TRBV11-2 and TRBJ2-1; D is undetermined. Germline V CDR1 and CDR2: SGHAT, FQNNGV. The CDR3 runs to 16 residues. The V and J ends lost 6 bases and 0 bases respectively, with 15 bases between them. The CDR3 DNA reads TGTGCCAGCAGTCGCCTTATCGCGAGCTCCTACAATGAGCAGTTCTTC. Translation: CASSRLIASSYNEQFF.

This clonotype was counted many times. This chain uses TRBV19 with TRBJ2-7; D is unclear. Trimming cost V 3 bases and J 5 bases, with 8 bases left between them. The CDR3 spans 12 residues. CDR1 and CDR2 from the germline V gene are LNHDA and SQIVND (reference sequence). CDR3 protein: CASSIGQNEQYF. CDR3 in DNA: TGTGCCAGTAGTATTGGCCAGAACGAGCAGTACTTC.

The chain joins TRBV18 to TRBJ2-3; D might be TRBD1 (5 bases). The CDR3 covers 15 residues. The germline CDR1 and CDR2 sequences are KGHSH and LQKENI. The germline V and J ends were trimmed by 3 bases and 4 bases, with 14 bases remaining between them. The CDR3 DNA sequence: TGTGCCAGCTCACCCCTGACAGAATTGGCAGATACGCAGTATTTT. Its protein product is CASSPLTELADTQYF.

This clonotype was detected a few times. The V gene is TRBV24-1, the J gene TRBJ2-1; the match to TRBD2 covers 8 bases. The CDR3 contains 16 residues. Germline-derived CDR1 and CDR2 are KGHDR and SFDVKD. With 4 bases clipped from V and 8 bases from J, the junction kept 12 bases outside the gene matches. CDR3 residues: CATSDTGLVSGYEQFF. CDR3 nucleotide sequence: TGTGCCACCAGTGACACGGGACTAGTGTCAGGGTATGAGCAGTTCTTC.